This T cell receptor (beta chain) came from a study of T cell repertoires in cytomegalovirus infection. Regarding the study as a whole: Dominant in the ex vivo response were TCR beta clonotypes restricted by HLA-C and specific for CMV.

MiXCR was run by TCRdb on the reads, yielding one entry per CDR3 protein. The sample has almost 550,000 distinct CDR3 sequences, about 17% seen once; the top ten hold more than 20%. Germline lookup yields CDR1 MGHRA and CDR2 YSYEKL. V lost 3 bases to trimming and J lost 2 bases; unmatched junction nucleotides: 3. CDR3 length: 15 amino acids. This clonotype was detected only a few times. Its antigen is unknown. This receptor was obtained from a human donor in good health (CMV status not recorded). Some clones in this sample may be carry-over from other donors' samples. The gene calls are TRBV4-1 and TRBJ1-5; 8 bases line up with TRBD1. The specimen sequenced was CD8+ T cells from PBMCs. CDR3 DNA: TGCGCCAGCAGCCACCTGGACAGGGGCAATCAGCCCCAGCATTTT. Protein: CASSHLDRGNQPQHF.